A single TCR beta chain is shown here with its context. No cognate antigen has been identified for it. Base qualities are not at hand, and no much larger clone is one base apart. RNA was extracted using the RNeasy kit, and roughly 0.5 to 1 microgram was reverse transcribed with random hexamers. The immunoSEQ multiplex PCR assay, covering 54 Vbeta and 13 Jbeta segments, was used to amplify TCR beta CDR3 regions. PCR amplification bias was corrected using a synthetic template baseline for primer optimization and computational correction. The published analysis was carried out like this. Reads were assigned to V, D and J genes according to IMGT and analyzed in immunoSEQ Analyzer, with only productive sequences retained. Clonality was calculated as one minus the Shannon entropy normalized by log2 of the number of productive unique sequences. Public and private clones were assessed among the 100 most prevalent clones of each patient and control. A clone was defined as Susac-specific if it was absent from the healthy and MS cohorts, from roughly 1,000 published viral clones and from other ImmuneACCESS disease sequences. TCRdb applied fastp at Q25 and MiXCR to the public reads, then kept only in-frame beta chains. Rows merge per CDR3 protein into single entries with the most common DNA and genes. The authors' filters were not applied to this entry. The sample table holds over 95,000 distinct CDR3 sequences, of which roughly 92% were seen once. Approximately 0.12% of the sample lies in the top ten.

The CDR3 numbers 12 residues from cysteine through phenylalanine. This entry keeps only the CDR3 DNA: 36 bases, framed from base 1. At the junction V is shortened by 5 bases and J by 13 bases, with 14 bases in between. The data derive from a study of CD8 T cells in Susac syndrome (dated by TCRdb to between 2017 and 2020). Background for the entire study: Whether CD8+ T cell activation and differentiation in Susac syndrome was antigen driven was tested using repertoire sequencing. Clonality of the CD8+ T cell repertoire was compared between more than 9 healthy donors, approximately 14 Susac syndrome patients and some 15 multiple sclerosis patients. The study at large found these results: The TCR sequencing and HLA analysis was acknowledged to have included a relatively small number of individuals.

High-throughput TCR beta sequencing profiled peripheral blood CD8+ and CD4+ T cells from healthy donors, Susac syndrome patients and multiple sclerosis patients. Healthy donors were age- and sex-matched controls. Bulk CD8+ and CD4+ T cells were purified magnetically by negative isolation, whereas CD8+ TEMRA cells were enriched by FACS. Blood was drawn into EDTA tubes, processed within 24 hours, and PBMCs were isolated by density gradient centrifugation. PBMCs intended for TCR sequencing were frozen in liquid nitrogen and were later thawed in a 37 degrees C water bath. The sorted or isolated CD4+, CD8+ and CD8+ TEMRA cells reached a purity of at least 90%.

The receptor was isolated from a human donor in good health. This sequence uses TRBV12-3 or TRBV12-4 and TRBJ1-4; a tentative D call is TRBD1 (5 bases match). The sequencing sample was made of CD8+ T cells from PBMCs. The CDR3 region reads CASSLGREGLFF. The DNA sequence is given as TGTGCCAGCAGTCTGGGACGGGAGGGACTGTTTTTT.